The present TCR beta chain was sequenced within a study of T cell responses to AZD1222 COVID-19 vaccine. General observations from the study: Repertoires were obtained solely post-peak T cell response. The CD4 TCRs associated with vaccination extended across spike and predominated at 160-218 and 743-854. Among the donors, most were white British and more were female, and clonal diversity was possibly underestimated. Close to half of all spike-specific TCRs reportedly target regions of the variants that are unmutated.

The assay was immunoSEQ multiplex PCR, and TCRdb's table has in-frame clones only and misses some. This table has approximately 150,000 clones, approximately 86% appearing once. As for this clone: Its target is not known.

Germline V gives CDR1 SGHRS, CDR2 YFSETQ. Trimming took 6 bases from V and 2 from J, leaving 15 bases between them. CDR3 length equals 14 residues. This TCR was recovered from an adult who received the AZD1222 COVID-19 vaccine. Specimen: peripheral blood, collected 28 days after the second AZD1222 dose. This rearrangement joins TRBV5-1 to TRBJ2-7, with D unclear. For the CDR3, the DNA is TGCGCCAGCACCTTCGACCCCGGGCCCTACGAGCAGTACTTC. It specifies CASTFDPGPYEQYF.